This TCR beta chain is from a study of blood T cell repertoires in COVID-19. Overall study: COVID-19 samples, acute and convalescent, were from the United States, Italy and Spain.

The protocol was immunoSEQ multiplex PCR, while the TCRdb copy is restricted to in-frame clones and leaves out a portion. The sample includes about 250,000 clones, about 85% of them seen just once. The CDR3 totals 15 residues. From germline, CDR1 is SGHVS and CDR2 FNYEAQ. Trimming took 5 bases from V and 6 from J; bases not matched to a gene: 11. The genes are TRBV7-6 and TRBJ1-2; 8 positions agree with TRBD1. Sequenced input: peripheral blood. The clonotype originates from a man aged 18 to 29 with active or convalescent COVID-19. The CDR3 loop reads CASSPYRTGMDGYTF. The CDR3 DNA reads TGTGCCAGCAGCCCCTATAGGACAGGGATGGATGGCTACACCTTC.